This TCR beta chain was sequenced in a study of blood T cell repertoires in COVID-19. Study overall: The United States, Italy and Spain supplied acute and convalescent COVID-19 samples.

Individuals aged about 18 to 89 years were recruited from about two dozen US areas. V was pared by 3 bases and J by 6 bases, with 7 bases of the junction left unmatched. The CDR3 extends over 14 amino acids. Germline lookup yields CDR1 SQVTM and CDR2 ANQGSEA. Sequencing was performed with immunoSEQ multiplex PCR; in TCRdb, only in-frame clones are kept and a portion is missing. This sample has roughly 300,000 clones, with 85% found just once. This chain uses TRBV29-1 with TRBJ2-7; 11 nucleotides agree with TRBD2. This receptor was identified in a woman aged 50 to 60 who had recovered from COVID-19. The sequenced sample was PBMCs or T cells enriched from blood (not recorded which). The CDR3 sequence: CSVDTSGSAGEQYF. In nucleotides, the CDR3 is TGCAGCGTTGACACTAGCGGGAGTGCCGGCGAGCAGTACTTC.